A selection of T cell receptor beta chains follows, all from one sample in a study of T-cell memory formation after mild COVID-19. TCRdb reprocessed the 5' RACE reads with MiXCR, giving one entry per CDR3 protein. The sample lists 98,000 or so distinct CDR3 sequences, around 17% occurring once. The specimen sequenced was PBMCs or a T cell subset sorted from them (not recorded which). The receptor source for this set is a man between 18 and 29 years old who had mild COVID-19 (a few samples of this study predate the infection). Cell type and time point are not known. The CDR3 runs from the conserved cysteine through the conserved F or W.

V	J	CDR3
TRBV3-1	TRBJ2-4	CASSQDSKPTNQYF
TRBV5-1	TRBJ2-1	CASSLGDVNEQFF
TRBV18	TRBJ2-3	CASSIGSDTQYF
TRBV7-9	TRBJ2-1	CASSLGRYGEQFF
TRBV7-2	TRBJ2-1	CASSLDGLAGGSEQFF
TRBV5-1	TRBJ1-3	CASSRLTGPGNTIYF
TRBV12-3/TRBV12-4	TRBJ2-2	CASSDGLAGKDGELFF
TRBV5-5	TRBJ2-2	CASSLGQGNTGELFF
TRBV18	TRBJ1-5	CASSRTDNQPQHF
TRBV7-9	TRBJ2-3	CASSRTGSDTQYF
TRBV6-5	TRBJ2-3	CASSYDGYTQYF
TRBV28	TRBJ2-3	CASRLDSPDTQYF
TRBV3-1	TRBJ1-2	CASSPREGHGYTF
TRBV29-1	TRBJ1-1	CSAKERWWNTEAFF
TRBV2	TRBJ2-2	CARRLGQGRPGELFF
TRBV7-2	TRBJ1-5	CASSLVGQSNQPQHF
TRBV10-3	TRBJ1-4	CAISGGMDEKLFF
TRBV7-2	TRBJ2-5	CASSWTIQETQYF
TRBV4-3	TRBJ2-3	CASSRQVGTDTQYF
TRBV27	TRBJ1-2	CASSFESAGGGGYTF
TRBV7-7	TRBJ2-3	CASSPDARGADTQYF
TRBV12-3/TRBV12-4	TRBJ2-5	CASSGLAGGQEAQYF
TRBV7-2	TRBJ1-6	CASSQYGINSPLHF
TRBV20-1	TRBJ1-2	CSAHLGLYGYTF
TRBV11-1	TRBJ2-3	CASSYGPISTDTQYF
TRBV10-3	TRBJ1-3	CAISGTMGENTIYF
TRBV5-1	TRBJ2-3	CASSSQTGAITDTQYF
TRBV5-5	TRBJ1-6	CASSLAPTGTNSPLHF
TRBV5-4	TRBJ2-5	CASSKGLERVQETQYF
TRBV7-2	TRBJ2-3	CASSLGARSLGSSDTQYF
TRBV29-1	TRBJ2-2	CSVGGPEPSGELFF
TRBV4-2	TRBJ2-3	CASSGGGELDTQYF
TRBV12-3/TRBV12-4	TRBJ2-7	CASSDRGMEYF
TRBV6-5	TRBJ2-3	CASSYSTLGAGTDTQYF
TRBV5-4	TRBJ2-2	CASSWGLAGVNTGELFF
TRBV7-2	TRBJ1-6	CASSLNRGGSPLHF
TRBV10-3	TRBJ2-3	CAISALAGASTDTQYF
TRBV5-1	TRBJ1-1	CASSFEGAHGAFF
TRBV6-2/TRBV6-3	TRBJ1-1	CASRYTGNEAEAFF
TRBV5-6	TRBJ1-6	CASSTGTYSPLHF
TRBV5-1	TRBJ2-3	CASSSTGTPDTQYF
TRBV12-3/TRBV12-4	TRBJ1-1	CASSLEGLGTEAFF
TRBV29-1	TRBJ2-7	CSVEGWGLEQYF
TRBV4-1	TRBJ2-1	CASSLGQGYYNEQFF
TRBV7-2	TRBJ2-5	CASSRVQETQYF
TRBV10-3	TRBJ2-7	CAISEPPGTAVYEQYF